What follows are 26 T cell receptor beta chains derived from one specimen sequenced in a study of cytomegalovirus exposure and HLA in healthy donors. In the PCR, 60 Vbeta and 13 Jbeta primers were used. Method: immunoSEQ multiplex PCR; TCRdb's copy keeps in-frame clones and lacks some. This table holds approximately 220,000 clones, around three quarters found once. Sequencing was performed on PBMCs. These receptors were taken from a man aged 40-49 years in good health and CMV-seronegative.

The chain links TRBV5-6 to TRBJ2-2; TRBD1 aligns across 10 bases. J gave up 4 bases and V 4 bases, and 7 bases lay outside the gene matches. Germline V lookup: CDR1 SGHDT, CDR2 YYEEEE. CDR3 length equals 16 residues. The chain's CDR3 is CASSGRDRGRTGELFF. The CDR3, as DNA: TGTGCCAGCAGCGGGAGGGACAGGGGACGCACCGGGGAGCTGTTTTTT.

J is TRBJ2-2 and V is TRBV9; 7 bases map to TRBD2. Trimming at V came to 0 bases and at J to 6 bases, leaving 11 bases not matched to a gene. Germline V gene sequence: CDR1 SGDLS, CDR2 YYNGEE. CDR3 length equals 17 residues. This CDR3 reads CASSVEGGLVVSGELFF. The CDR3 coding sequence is TGTGCCAGCAGCGTAGAGGGAGGGCTAGTGGTTTCCGGGGAGCTGTTTTTT.

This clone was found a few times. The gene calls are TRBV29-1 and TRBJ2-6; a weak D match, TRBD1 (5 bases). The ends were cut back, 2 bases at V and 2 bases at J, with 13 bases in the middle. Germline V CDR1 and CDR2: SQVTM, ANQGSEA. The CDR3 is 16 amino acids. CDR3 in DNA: TGCAGCGTTGAACGCCCAGGGTTTGCTGGGGCCAACGTCCTGACTTTC. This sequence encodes CSVERPGFAGANVLTF.

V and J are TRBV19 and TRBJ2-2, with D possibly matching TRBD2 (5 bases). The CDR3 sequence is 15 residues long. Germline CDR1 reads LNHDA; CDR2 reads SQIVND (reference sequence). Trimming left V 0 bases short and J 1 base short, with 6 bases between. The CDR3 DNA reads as TGTGCCAGTAGTATAGATGGAGGGAACACCGGGGAGCTGTTTTTT. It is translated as CASSIDGGNTGELFF.

The CDR3 sequence is CAIKGGGVANEQFF. The CDR3 bases are TGTGCCATCAAAGGGGGGGGAGTAGCTAATGAGCAGTTCTTC. J is TRBJ2-1 and V is TRBV10-3; D is perhaps TRBD2 (7 bases). CDR3 size: 14 residues. V shed 7 bases and J shed 7 bases, with 17 bases lying between them. Germline V gives CDR1 ENHRY, CDR2 SYGVKD.

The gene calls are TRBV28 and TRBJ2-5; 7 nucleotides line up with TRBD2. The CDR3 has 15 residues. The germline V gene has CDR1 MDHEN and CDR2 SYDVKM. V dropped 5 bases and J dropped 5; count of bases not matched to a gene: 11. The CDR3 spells CASSGGGVRGETQYF. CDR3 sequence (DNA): TGTGCCAGCAGTGGGGGAGGGGTCCGGGGGGAGACCCAGTACTTC.

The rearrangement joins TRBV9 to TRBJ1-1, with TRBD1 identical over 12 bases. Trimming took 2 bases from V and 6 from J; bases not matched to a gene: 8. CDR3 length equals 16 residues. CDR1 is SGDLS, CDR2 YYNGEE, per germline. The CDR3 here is CASSVGQGARWAEAFF. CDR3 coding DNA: TGTGCCAGCAGCGTGGGACAGGGGGCGCGATGGGCTGAAGCTTTCTTT. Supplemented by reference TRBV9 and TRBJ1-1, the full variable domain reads DSGVTQTPKHLITATGQRVTLRCSPRSGDLSVYWYQQSLDQGLQFLIQYYNGEERAKGNILERFSAQQFPDLHSELNLSSLELGDSALYFCASSVGQGARWAEAFFGQGTRLTVV.

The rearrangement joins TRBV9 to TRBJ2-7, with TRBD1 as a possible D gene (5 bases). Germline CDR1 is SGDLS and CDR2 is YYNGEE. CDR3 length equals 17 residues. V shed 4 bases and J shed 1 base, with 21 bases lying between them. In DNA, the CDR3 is TGTGCCAGCAGCCCCATCCCCTTAGACAGTAGGTCCTACGAGCAGTACTTC. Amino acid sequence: CASSPIPLDSRSYEQYF.

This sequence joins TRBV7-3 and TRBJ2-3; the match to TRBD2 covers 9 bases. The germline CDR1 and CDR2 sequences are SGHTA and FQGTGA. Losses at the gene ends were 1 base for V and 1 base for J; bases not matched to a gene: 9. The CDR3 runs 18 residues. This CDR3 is CASSLSKISGSGTDTQYF. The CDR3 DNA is TGTGCCAGCAGCTTAAGTAAGATTAGCGGGAGCGGCACAGATACGCAGTATTTT.

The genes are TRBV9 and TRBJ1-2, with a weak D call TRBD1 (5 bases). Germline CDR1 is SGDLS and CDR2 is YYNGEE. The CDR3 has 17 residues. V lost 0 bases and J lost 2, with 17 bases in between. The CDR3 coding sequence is TGTGCCAGCAGCGTAGATCGGGCAGGGTACCGAAACTATGGCTACACCTTC. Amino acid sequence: CASSVDRAGYRNYGYTF. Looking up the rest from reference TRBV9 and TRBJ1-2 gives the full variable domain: DSGVTQTPKHLITATGQRVTLRCSPRSGDLSVYWYQQSLDQGLQFLIQYYNGEERAKGNILERFSAQQFPDLHSELNLSSLELGDSALYFCASSVDRAGYRNYGYTFGSGTRLTVV.

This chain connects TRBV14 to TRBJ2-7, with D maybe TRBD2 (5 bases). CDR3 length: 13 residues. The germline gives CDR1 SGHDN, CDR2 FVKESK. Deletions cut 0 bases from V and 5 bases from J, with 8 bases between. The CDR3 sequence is CASSQDRRNEQYF. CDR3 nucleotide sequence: TGTGCCAGCAGCCAAGATCGGAGGAACGAGCAGTACTTC.

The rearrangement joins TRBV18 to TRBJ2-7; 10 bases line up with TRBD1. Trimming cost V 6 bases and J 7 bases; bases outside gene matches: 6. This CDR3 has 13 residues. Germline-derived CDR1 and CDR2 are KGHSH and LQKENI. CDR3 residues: CASSRQGAGEQYF. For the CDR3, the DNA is TGTGCCAGCTCCCGACAGGGGGCGGGGGAGCAGTACTTC.

The CDR3 loop is CASSQVMGAGNYGYTF. The CDR3 coding sequence is TGCGCCAGCAGCCAAGTGATGGGGGCAGGGAACTATGGCTACACCTTC. The genes are TRBV4-3 and TRBJ1-2, with D possibly being TRBD1 (6 bases). V lost 1 base, J lost 2 bases, and 14 bases lay in between. Germline CDR1 is LGHNA and CDR2 is YSLEER. The CDR3 has 16 amino acids.

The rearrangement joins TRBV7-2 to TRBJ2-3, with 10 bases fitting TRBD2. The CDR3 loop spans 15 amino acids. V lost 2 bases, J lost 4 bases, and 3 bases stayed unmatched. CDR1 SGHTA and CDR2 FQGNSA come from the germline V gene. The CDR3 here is CASSLMLAGADTQYF. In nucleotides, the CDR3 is TGTGCCAGCAGCTTAATGCTAGCGGGAGCAGATACGCAGTATTTT.

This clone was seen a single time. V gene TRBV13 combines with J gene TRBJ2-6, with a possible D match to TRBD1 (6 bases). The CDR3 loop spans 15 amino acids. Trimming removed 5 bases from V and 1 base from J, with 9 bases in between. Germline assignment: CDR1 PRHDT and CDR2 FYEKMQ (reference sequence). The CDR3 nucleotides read TGTGCCAGCAGCAACAGGGTGTCTGGGGCCAACGTCCTGACTTTC. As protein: CASSNRVSGANVLTF.

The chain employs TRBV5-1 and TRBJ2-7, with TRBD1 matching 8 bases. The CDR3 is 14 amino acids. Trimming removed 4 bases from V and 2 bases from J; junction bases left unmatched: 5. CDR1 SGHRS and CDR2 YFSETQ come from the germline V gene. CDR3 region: CASSPGQAAYEQYF. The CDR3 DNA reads TGCGCCAGCAGCCCGGGACAGGCGGCCTACGAGCAGTACTTC.

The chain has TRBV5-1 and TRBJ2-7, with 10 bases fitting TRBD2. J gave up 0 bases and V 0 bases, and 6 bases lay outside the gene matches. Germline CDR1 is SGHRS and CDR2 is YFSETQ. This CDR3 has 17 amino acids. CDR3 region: CASSLEASGSNSYEQYF. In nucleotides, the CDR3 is TGCGCCAGCAGCTTGGAGGCTAGCGGGAGTAACTCCTACGAGCAGTACTTC. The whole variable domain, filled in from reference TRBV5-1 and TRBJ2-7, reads KAGVTQTPRYLIKTRGQQVTLSCSPISGHRSVSWYQQTPGQGLQFLFEYFSETQRNKGNFPGRFSGRQFSNSRSEMNVSTLELGDSALYLCASSLEASGSNSYEQYFGPGTRLTVT.

The CDR3 region has the DNA TGTGCCAGCTCAACCACAGTGGACAGCACTTATGGCTACACCTTC. Its protein product is CASSTTVDSTYGYTF. The chain recombines TRBV18 with TRBJ1-2, with a possible D match to TRBD1 (6 bases). Germline V gene lookup returns CDR1 KGHSH and CDR2 LQKENI. The CDR3 spans 15 residues. With 5 bases removed from V and 5 bases from J, the gap between germline ends came to 18 bases. Full variable domain (rest looked up from reference TRBV18 and TRBJ1-2): NAGVMQNPRHLVRRRGQEARLRCSPMKGHSHVYWYRQLPEEGLKFMVYLQKENIIDESGMPKERFSAEFPKEGPSILRIQQVVRGDSAAYFCASSTTVDSTYGYTFGSGTRLTVV.

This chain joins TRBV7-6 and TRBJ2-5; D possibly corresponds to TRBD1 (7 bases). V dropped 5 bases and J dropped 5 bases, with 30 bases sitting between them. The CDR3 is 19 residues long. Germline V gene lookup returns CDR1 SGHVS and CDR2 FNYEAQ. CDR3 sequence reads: CASSHFPVDRPKTRETQYF. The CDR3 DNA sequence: TGTGCCAGCAGCCACTTCCCCGTGGACAGGCCGAAGACTAGGGAGACCCAGTACTTC.

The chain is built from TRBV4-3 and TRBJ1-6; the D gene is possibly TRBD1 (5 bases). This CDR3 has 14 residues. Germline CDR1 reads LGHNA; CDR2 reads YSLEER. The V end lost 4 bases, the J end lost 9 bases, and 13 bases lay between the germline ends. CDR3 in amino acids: CASSRVGRGSPLHF. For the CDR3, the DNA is TGCGCCAGCAGCCGGGTCGGGAGGGGTTCACCCCTCCACTTT.

The CDR3: CASSSTGQANTGELFF. DNA of the CDR3: TGTGCCAGCAGCTCGACGGGACAGGCGAACACCGGGGAGCTGTTTTTT. The chain links TRBV7-3 to TRBJ2-2; 8 nucleotides match TRBD1. The V gene's germline CDR1 is SGHTA and CDR2 FQGTGA. J was trimmed by 0 bases and V by 4 bases; bases with no gene match: 4. This CDR3 region has 16 residues.

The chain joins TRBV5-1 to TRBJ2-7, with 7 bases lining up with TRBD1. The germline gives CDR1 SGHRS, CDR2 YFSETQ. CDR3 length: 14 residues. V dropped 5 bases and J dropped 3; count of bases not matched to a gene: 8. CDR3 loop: CASSDRDTGYEQYF. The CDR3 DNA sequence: TGCGCCAGCAGTGACAGGGATACTGGCTACGAGCAGTACTTC.

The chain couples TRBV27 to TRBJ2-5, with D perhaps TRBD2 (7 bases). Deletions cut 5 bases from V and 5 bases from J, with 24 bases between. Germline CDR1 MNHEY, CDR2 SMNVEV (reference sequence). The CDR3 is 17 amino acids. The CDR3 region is CASSLRPWGGVGETQYF. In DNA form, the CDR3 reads TGTGCCAGCAGTCTCCGCCCGTGGGGGGGCGTTGGGGAGACCCAGTACTTC.

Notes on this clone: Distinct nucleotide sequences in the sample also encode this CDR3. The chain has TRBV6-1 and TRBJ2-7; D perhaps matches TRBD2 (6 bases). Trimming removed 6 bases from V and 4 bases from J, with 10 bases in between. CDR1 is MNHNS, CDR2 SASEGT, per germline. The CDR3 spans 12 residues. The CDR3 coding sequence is TGTGCCAGCAGGGGGGGTACGTACGAGCAGTACTTC. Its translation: CASRGGTYEQYF.

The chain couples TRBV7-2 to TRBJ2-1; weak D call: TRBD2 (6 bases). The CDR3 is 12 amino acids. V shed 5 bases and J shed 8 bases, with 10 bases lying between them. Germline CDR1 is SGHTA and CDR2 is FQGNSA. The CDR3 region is CASSQTRDEQFF. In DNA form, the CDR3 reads TGTGCCAGCAGCCAGACTAGAGATGAGCAGTTCTTC.

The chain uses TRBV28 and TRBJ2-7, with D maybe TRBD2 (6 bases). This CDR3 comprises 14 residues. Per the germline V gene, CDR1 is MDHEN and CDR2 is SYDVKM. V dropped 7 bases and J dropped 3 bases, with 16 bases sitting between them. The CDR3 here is CASTPTRRGYEQYF. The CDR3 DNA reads TGTGCCAGCACCCCCACCCGGAGGGGCTACGAGCAGTACTTC.